Reported below is one TCR beta chain. Its target is unknown. The data were obtained in a study of cytomegalovirus exposure and HLA in healthy donors. Overall study findings and caveats: Immune exposure was documented only through CMV serostatus. The HLA-A and HLA-B alleles of most subjects were reportedly predicted accurately from TCR beta sequences.

There were likely unrecorded immune exposures, though donors were nominally healthy when sampled. PCR was performed using 60 Vbeta and 13 Jbeta primers. TCRdb's copy holds only in-frame clones and misses some; the assay was immunoSEQ multiplex PCR. The sample lists roughly 120,000 clones; around three quarters were seen once. Sequencing used PBMCs. The clonotype originates from a man younger than 35 in good health and CMV-seronegative.

The CDR3 loop reads CASRRDRGRANYGYTF. CDR3 coding DNA: TGTGCCAGCAGGAGGGACAGGGGGAGGGCTAACTATGGCTACACCTTC. V usage is TRBV7-2 and J usage is TRBJ1-2; 11 bases match TRBD1. Germline-derived CDR1 and CDR2 are SGHTA and FQGNSA. CDR3 length: 16 amino acids. V dropped 6 bases and J dropped 0; count of bases not matched to a gene: 6.